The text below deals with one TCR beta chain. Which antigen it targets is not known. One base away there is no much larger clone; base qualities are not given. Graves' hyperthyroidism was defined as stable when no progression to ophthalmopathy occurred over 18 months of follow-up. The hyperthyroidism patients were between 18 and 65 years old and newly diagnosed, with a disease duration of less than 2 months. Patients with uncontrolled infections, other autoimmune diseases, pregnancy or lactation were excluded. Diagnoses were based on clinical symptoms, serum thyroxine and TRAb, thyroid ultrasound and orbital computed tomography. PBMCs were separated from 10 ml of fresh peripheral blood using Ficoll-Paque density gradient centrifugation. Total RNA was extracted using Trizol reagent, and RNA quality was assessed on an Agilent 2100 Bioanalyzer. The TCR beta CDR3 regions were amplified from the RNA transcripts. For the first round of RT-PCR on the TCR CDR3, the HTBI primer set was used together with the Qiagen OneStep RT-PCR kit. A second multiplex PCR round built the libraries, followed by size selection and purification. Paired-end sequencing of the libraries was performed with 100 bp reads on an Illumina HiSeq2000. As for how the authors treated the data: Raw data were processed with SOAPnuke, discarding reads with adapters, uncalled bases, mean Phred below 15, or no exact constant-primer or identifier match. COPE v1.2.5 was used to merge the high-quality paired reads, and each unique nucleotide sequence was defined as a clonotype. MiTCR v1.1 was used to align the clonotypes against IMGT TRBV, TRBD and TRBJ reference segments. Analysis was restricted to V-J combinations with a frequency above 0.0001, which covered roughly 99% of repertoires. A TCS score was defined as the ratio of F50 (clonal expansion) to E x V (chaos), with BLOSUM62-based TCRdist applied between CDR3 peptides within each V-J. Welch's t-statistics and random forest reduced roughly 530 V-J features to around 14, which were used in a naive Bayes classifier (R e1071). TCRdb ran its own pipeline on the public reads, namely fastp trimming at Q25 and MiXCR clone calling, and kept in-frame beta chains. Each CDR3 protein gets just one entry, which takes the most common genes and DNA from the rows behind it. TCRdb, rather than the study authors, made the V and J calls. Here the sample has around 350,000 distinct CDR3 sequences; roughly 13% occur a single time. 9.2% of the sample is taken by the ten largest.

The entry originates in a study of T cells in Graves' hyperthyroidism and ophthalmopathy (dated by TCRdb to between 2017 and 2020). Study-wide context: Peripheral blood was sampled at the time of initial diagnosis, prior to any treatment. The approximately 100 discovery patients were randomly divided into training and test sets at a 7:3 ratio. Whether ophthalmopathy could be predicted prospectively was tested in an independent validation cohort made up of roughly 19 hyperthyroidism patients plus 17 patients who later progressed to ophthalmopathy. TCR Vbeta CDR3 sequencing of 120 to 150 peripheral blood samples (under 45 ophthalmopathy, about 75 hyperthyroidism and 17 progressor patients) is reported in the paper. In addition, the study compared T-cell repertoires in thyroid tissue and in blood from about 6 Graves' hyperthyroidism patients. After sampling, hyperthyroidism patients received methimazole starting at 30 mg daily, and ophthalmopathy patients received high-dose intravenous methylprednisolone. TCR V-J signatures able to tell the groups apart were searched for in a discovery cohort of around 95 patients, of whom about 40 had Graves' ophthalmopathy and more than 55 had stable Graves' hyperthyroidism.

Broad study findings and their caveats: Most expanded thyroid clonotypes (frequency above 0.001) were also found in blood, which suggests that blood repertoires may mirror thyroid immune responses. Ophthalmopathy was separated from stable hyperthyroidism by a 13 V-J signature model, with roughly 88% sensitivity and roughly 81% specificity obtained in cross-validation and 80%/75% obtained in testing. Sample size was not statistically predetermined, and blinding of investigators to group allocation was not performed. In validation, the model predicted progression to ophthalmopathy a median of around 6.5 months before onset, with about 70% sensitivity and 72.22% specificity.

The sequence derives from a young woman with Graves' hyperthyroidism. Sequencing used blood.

For the CDR3, the sequence is CAIAGDGVQETQYF. DNA sequence: TGTGCCATCGCCGGGGACGGGGTCCAAGAGACCCAGTACTTC. This chain joins TRBV10-3 to TRBJ2-5; the D segment might be TRBD1 or TRBD2, since each matches 5 bases. For CDR1 and CDR2, the germline V gene lists ENHRY and SYGVKD. V was cut back by 8 bases and J by 1 base, leaving a gap of 14 bases between them. From cysteine to phenylalanine, the CDR3 is 14 amino acids long. Only the CDR3 DNA is retained, 42 bases long and in frame from the first base.